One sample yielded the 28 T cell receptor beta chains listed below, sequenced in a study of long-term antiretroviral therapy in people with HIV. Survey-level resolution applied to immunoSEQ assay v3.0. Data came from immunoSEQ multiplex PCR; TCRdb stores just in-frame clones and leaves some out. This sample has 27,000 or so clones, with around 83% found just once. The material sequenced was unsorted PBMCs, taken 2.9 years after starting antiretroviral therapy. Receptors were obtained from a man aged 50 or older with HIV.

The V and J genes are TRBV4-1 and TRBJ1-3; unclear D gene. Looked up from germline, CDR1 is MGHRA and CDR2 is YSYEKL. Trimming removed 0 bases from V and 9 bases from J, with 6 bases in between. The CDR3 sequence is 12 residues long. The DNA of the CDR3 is TGCGCCAGCAGCCAAGATAGAGTCACCATATATTTT. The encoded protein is CASSQDRVTIYF.

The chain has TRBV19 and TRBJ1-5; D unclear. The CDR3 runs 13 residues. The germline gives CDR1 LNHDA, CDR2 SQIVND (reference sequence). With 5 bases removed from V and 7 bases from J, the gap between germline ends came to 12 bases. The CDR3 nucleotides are TGTGCCAGTAGTCCCCGCGGGGAACAGCCCCAGCATTTT. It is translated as CASSPRGEQPQHF.

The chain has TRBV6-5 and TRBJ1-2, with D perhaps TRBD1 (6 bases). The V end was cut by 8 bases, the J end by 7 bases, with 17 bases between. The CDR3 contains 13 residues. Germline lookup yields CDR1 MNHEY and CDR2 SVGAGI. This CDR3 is CASGTGSGSGYTF. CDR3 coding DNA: TGTGCCAGCGGAACAGGGTCTGGAAGTGGCTACACCTTC.

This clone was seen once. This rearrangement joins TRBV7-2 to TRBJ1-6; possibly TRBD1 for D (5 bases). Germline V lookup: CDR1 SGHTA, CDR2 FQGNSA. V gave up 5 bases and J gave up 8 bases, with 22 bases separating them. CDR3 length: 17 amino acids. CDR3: CASSQEVAGGRDSPLHF. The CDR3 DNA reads TGTGCCAGCAGCCAAGAAGTCGCGGGGGGTCGGGATTCACCCCTCCACTTT.

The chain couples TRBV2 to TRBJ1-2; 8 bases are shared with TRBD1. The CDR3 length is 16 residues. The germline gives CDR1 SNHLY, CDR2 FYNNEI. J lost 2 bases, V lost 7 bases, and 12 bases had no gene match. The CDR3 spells CASTETPPGGNYGYTF. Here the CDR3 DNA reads TGTGCCAGCACCGAAACCCCCCCAGGGGGCAACTATGGCTACACCTTC.

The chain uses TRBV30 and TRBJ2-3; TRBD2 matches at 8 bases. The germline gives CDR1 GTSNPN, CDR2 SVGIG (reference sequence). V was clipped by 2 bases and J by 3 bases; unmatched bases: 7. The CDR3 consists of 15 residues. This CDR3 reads CAWSRERGITDTQYF. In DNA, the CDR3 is TGTGCCTGGAGTAGAGAGCGGGGGATAACAGATACGCAGTATTTT.

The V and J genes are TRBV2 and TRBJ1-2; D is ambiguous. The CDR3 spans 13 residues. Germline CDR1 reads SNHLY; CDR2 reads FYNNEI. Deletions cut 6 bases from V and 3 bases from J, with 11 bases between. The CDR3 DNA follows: TGTGCCAGCAGCTCCCTAGAGGACTATGGCTACACCTTC. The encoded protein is CASSSLEDYGYTF.

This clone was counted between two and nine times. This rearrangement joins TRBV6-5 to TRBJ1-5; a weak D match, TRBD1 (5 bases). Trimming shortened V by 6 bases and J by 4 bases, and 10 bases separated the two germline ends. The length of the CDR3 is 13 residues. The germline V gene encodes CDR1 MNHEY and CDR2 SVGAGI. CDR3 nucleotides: TGTGCCAGCAGCCTACAGGTAAATCAGCCCCAGCATTTT. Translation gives CASSLQVNQPQHF.

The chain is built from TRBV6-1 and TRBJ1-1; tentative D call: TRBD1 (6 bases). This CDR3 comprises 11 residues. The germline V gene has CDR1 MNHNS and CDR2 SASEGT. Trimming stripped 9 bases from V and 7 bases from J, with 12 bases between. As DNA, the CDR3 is TGTGCCAGTACACAGGGCCTTGAAGCTTTCTTT. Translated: CASTQGLEAFF.

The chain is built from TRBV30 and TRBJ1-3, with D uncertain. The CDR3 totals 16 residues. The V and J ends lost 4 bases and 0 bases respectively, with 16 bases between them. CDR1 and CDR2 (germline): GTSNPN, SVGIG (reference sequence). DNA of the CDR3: TGTGCCTGGAAAGTTTCAGGTCTCCGCTCTGGAAACACCATATATTTT. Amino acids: CAWKVSGLRSGNTIYF.

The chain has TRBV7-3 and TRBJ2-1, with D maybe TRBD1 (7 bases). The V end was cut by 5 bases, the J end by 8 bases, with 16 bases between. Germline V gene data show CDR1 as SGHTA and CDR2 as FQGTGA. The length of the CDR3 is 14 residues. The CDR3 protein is CASSPNRGGDEQFF. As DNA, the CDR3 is TGTGCCAGCAGCCCCAACAGGGGCGGGGATGAGCAGTTCTTC.

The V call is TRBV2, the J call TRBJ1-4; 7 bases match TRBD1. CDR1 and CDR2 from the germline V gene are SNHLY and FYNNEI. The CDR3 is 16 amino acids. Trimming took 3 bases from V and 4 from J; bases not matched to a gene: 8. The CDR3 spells CASSEARQGLNEKLFF. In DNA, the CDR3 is TGTGCCAGCAGTGAGGCTCGACAGGGCCTTAATGAAAAACTGTTTTTT.

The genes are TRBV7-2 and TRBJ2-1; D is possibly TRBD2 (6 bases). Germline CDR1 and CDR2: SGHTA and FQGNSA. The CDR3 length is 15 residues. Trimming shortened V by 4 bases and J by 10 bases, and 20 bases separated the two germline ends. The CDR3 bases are TGTGCCAGCAGCTCCCCGTTAATCCGGGCGGGGGAGCAGTTCTTC. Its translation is CASSSPLIRAGEQFF.

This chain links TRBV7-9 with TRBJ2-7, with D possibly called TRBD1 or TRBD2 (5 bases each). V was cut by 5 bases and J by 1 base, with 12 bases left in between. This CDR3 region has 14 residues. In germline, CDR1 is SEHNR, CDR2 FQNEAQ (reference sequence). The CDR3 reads CASSLTGRSYEQYF. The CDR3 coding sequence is TGTGCCAGCAGCCTCACGGGACGGTCCTACGAGCAGTACTTC.

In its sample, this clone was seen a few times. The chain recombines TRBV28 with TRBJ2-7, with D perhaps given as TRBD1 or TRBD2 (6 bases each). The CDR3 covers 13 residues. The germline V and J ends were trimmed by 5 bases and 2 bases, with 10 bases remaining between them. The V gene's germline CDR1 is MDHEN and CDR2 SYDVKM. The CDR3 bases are TGTGCCAGCAGTGACAGGACTACCTACGAGCAGTACTTC. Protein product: CASSDRTTYEQYF.

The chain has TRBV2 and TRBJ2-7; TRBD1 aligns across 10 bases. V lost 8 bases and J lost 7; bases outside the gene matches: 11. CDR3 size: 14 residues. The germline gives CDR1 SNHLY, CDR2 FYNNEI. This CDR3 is CASGRDRGTWEQYF. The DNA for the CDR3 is TGTGCCAGCGGCCGGGACAGGGGCACTTGGGAGCAGTACTTC.

The CDR3 region has the DNA TGCGCCAGCAGCTTGGGGGACACTGAAGCTTTCTTT. Translating it yields CASSLGDTEAFF. The chain carries TRBV5-1 and TRBJ1-1; unclear D gene. CDR1 is SGHRS and CDR2 is YFSETQ in the germline V gene. V was pared by 0 bases and J by 3 bases, with 3 bases between. The CDR3 has 12 residues.

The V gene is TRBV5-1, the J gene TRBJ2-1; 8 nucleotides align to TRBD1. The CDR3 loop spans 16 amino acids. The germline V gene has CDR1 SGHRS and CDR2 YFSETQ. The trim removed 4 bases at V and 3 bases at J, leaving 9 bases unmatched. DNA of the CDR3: TGCGCCAGCAGCGCCGGGACAGGTAACGGCTACAATGAGCAGTTCTTC. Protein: CASSAGTGNGYNEQFF. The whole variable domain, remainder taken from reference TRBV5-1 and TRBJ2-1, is KAGVTQTPRYLIKTRGQQVTLSCSPISGHRSVSWYQQTPGQGLQFLFEYFSETQRNKGNFPGRFSGRQFSNSRSEMNVSTLELGDSALYLCASSAGTGNGYNEQFFGPGTRLTVL.

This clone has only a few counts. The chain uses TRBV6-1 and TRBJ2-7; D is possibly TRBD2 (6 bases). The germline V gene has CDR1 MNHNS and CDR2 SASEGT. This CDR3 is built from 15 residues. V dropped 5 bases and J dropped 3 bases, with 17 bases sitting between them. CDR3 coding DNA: TGTGCCAGCAGTCCCAGAGGAGGGAGCAGCTACGAGCAGTACTTC. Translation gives CASSPRGGSSYEQYF.

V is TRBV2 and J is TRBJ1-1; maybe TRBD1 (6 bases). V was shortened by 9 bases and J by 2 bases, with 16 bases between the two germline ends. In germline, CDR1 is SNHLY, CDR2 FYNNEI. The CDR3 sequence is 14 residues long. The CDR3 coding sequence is TGTGCCAGTGGGGGCGCAGGGCGAAACACTGAAGCTTTCTTT. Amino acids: CASGGAGRNTEAFF. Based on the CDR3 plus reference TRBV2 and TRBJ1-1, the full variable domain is EPEVTQTPSHQVTQMGQEVILRCVPISNHLYFYWYRQILGQKVEFLVSFYNNEISEKSEIFDDQFSVERPDGSNFTLKIRSTKLEDSAMYFCASGGAGRNTEAFFGQGTRLTVV.

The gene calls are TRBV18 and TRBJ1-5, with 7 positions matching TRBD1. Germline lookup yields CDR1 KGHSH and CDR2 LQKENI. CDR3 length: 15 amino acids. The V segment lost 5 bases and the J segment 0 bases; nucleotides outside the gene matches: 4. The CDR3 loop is CASSSQGGSNQPQHF. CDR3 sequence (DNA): TGTGCCAGCTCATCGCAGGGGGGTAGCAATCAGCCCCAGCATTTT. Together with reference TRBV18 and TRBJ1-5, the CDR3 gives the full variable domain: NAGVMQNPRHLVRRRGQEARLRCSPMKGHSHVYWYRQLPEEGLKFMVYLQKENIIDESGMPKERFSAEFPKEGPSILRIQQVVRGDSAAYFCASSSQGGSNQPQHFGDGTRLSIL.

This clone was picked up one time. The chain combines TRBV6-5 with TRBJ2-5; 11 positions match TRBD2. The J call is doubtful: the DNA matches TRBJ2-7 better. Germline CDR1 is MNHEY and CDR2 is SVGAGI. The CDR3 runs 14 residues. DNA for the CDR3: TGTGCCAGCAGTAGTAGCGGGGGGGCCCTCGAGCAGTACTTC. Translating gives CASSSSGGALEQYF.

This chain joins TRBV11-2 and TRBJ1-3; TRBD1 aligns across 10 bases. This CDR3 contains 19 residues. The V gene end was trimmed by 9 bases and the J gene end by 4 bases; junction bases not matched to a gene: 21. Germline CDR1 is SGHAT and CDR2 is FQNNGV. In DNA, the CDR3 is TGTGCCAGGGCCCCGACGGGACAGGGGAAGGTAGTGGAAGGAAACACCATATATTTT. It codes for CARAPTGQGKVVEGNTIYF.

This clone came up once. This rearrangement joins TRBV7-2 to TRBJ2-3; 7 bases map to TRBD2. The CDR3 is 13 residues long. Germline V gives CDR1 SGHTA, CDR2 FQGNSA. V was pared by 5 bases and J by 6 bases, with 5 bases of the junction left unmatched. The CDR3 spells CASSLSRGDTQYF. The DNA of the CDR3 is TGTGCCAGCAGCCTCTCGCGGGGGGATACGCAGTATTTT.

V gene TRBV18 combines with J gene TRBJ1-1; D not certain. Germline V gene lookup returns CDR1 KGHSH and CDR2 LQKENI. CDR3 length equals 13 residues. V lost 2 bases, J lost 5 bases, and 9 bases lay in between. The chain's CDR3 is CASSPAPETEAFF. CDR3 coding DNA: TGTGCCAGCTCACCAGCCCCCGAGACTGAAGCTTTCTTT.

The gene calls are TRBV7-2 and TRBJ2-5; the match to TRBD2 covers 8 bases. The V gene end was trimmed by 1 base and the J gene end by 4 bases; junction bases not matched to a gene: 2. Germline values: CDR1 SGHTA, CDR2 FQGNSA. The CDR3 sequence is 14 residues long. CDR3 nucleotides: TGTGCCAGCAGCTTAGAGGCGGGGGGAGAGACCCAGTACTTC. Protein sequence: CASSLEAGGETQYF. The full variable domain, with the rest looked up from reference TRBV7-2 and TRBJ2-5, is GAGVSQSPSNKVTEKGKDVELRCDPISGHTALYWYRQSLGQGLEFLIYFQGNSAPDKSGLPSDRFSAERTGGSVSTLTIQRTQQEDSAVYLCASSLEAGGETQYFGPGTRLLVL.

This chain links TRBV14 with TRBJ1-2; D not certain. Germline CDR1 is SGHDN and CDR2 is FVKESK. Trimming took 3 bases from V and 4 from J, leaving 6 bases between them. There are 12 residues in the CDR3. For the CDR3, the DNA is TGTGCCAGCAGCCAGTACCTCTATGGCTACACCTTC. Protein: CASSQYLYGYTF.

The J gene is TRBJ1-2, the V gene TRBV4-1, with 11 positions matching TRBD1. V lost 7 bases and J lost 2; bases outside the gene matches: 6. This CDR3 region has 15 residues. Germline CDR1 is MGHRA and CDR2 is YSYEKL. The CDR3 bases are TGCGCCAGCACCAACCGGGACAGGGGGAACTATGGCTACACCTTC. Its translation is CASTNRDRGNYGYTF.